This TCR beta chain was sequenced in a study of T cells in Graves' hyperthyroidism and ophthalmopathy. Germline V gene data show CDR1 as DFQATT and CDR2 as SNEGSKA (reference sequence). V was clipped by 6 bases and J by 3 bases; unmatched bases: 11. This CDR3 has 15 amino acids. This clonotype has ten or more counts. Its antigen remains unidentified. Amplified regions were TCR beta CDR3 sequences from RNA transcripts. HTBI primers were the set used in a first-round RT-PCR of the TCR CDR3. TCRdb passed the multiplex PCR reads through MiXCR, listing each CDR3 protein once. The sample carries about 500,000 distinct CDR3 sequences, 15% to 20% recorded once. Study findings and constraints: Separating ophthalmopathy from stable hyperthyroidism was achieved by a 13 V-J model.

V and J are TRBV20-1 and TRBJ2-5, with 9 bases aligning to TRBD2. Sequencing used blood. The receptor was isolated from a woman in her twenties or thirties with Graves' ophthalmopathy. CDR3 residues: CSALTSGLVEETQYF. DNA for the CDR3: TGCAGTGCGCTTACTAGCGGGTTGGTGGAAGAGACCCAGTACTTC.